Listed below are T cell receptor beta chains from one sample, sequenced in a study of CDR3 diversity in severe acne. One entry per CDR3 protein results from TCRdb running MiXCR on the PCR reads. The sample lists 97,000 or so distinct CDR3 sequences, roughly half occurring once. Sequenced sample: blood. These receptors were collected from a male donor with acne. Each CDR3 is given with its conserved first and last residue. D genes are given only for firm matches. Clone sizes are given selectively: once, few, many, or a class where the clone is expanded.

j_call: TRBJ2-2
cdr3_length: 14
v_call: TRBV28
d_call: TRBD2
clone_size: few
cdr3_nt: TGTGCCACTAGGGGGACTAGCGAAAGCGGGGAGCTGTTTTTT
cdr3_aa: CATRGTSESGELFF

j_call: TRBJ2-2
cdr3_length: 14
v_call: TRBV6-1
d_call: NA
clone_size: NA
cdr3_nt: NA
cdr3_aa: CASILGLSTGELFF

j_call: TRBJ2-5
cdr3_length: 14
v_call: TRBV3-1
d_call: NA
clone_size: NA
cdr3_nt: TGTGCCAGCAGCCAGGGGGGTGTGGGAGAGACCCAGTACTTC
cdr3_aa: CASSQGGVGETQYF

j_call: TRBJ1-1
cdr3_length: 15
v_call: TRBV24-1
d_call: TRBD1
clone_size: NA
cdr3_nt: TGTGCCACCAGTGATAGGGACAGCACTTCCACTGAAGCTTTCTTT
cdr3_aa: CATSDRDSTSTEAFF

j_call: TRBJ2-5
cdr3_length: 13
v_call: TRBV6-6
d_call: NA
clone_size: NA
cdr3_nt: TGTGCCAGCATCCCTCGGGGGGCAGAGACCCAGTACTTC
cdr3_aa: CASIPRGAETQYF

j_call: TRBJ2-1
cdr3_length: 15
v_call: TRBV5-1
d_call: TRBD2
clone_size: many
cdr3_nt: TGCGCCAGCAGCCGCCACGGGAGGGGGACCGATGAGCAGTTCTTC
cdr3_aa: CASSRHGRGTDEQFF

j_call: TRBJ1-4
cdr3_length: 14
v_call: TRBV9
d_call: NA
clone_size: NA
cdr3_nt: TGTGCCAGCAGCGTAGCAGGGGCCGGTGAAAAACTGTTTTTT
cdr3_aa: CASSVAGAGEKLFF

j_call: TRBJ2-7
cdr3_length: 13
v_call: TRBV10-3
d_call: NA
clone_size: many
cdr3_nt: TGTGCCATCAGTGGTGGCGGAAACTACGAGCAGTACTTC
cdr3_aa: CAISGGGNYEQYF

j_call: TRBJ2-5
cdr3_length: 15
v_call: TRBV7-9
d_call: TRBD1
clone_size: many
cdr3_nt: TGTGCCAGCAGCTGGTGGACAGGGGTGCAAGAGACCCAGTACTTC
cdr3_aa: CASSWWTGVQETQYF

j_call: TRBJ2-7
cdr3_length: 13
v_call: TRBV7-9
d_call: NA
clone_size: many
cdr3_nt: TGTGCCAGCAGCCCAGGCGCGGGCTACGAGCAGTACTTC
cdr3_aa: CASSPGAGYEQYF

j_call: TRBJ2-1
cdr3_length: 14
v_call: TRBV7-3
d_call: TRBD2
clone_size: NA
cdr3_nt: TGTGCCAGCAGAGGGCTAGCGGCTGTGAATGAGCAGTTCTTC
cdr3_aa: CASRGLAAVNEQFF

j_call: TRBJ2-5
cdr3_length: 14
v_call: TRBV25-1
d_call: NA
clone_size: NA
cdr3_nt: TGTGCCAGCAGTGATGTTCGGGGGTCGGAGACCCAGTACTTC
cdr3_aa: CASSDVRGSETQYF

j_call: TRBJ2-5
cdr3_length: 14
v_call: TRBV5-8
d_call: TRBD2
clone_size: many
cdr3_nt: TGTGCCAGCAGCCCGACTAGCGTTCAAGAGACCCAGTACTTC
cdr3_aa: CASSPTSVQETQYF

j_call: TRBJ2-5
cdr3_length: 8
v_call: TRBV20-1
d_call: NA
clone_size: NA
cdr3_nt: TGCAGTGCTGGTGCCCAGTACTTC
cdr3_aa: CSAGAQYF

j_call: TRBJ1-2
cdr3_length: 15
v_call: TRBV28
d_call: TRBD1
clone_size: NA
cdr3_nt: TGTGCCAGCAGTGTAACAGGGGTCGGAGGCTATGGCTACACCTTC
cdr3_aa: CASSVTGVGGYGYTF

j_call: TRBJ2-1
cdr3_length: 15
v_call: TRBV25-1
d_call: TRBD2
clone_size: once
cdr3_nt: TGTGCCATCCCGGGACTAGCGGGAAGTTACAATGAGCAGTTCTTC
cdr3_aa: CAIPGLAGSYNEQFF

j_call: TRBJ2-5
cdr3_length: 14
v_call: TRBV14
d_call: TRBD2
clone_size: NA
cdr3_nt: TGTGCCAGCACCGCGGGACTAGCGGTGGAGACCCAGTACTTC
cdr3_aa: CASTAGLAVETQYF

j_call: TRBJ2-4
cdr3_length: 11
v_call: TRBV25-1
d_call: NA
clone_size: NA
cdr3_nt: TGTGCCAGCAGTGACCAGGGTTTTCAGTACTTC
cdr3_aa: CASSDQGFQYF

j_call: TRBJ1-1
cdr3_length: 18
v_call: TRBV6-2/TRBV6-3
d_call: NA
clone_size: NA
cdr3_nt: TGTGCCAGCAGTTACTCGATATTCAGCGGAACCCGCGGCACTGAAGCTTTCTTT
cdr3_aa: CASSYSIFSGTRGTEAFF

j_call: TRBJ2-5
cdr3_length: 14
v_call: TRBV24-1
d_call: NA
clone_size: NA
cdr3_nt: TGTGCCACCAGCGCAGGGGATTCTTGGGAGACCCAGTACTTC
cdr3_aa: CATSAGDSWETQYF

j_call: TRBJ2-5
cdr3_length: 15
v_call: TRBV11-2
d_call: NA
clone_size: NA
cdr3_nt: TGTGCCAGCAGCTTAGACACAGGGCGGCACGAGACCCAGTACTTC
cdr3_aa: CASSLDTGRHETQYF

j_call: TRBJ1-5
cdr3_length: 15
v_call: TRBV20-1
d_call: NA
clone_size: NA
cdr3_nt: TGCAGTGCTTCGATCCCGGACCTCGGCAATCAGCCCCAGCATTTT
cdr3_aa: CSASIPDLGNQPQHF

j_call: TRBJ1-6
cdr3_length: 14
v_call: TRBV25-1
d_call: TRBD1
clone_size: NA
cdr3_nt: TGTGCCAGCAGTGAGACAGGGACAAATTCACCCCTCCACTTT
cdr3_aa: CASSETGTNSPLHF

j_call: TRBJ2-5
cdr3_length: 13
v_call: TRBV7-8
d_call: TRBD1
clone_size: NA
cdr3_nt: TGTGCCAGCAGCGACGGGACAGACGAGACCCAGTACTTC
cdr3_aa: CASSDGTDETQYF

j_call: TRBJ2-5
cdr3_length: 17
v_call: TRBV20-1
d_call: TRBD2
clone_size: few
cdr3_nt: TGCAGTGCTAGGGCTATTACTAGCGGGAGGGGACGGGAGACCCAGTACTTC
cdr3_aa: CSARAITSGRGRETQYF

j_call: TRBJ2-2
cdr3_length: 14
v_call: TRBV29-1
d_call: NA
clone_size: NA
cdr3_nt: TGCAGCGTTGAAGTTTCAGGGCGGACCGGGGAGCTGTTTTTT
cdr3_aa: CSVEVSGRTGELFF

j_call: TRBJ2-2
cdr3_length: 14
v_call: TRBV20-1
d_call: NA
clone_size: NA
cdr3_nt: TGCAGTGCTAGAGATGCCTCTTTCACCGGGGAGCTGTTTTTT
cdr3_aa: CSARDASFTGELFF

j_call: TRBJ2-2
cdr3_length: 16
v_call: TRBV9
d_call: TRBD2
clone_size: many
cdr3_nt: TGTGCCAGCAGCGCCCCTAGCGGGATATCCACCGGGGAGCTGTTTTTT
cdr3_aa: CASSAPSGISTGELFF

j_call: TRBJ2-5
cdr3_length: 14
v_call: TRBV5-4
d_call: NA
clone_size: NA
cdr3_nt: TGTGCCAGCAGCCAACCGGGGGCACAAGAGACCCAGTACTTC
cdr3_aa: CASSQPGAQETQYF

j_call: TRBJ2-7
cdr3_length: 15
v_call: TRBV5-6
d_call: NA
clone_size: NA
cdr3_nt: TGTGCCAGCAGCTTGCTAAGGCGTCCTTACTACGAGCAGTACTTC
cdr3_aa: CASSLLRRPYYEQYF

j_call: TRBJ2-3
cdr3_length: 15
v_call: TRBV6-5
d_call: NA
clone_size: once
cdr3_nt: TGTGCCAGTTCATGGGGGGGGCGGAACACAGATACGCAGTATTTT
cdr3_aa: CASSWGGRNTDTQYF

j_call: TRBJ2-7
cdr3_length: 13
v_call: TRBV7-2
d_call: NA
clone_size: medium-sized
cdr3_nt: TGTGCCAGCAGCTTAGTACCGAGCTACGAGCAGTACTTC
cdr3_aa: CASSLVPSYEQYF

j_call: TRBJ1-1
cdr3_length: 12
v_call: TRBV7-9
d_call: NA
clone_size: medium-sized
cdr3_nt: TGTGCCAGCAGCTTGATGCGGACTGAAGCTTTCTTT
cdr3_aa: CASSLMRTEAFF

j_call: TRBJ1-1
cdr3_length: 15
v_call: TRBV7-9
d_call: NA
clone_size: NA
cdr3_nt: TGTGCCAGCAGCCATGGTGGTCACATGAACACTGAAGCTTTCTTT
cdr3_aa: CASSHGGHMNTEAFF

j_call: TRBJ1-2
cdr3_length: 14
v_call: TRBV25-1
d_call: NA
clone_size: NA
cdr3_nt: TGTGCCAGCAGTGATAGACAGCGACGCTCTGGCTACACCTTC
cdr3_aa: CASSDRQRRSGYTF

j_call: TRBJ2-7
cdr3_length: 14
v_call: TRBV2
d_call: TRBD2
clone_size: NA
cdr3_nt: TGTGCCAGCAGTGGGACTAGCGGAACCTACGAGCAGTACTTC
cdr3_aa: CASSGTSGTYEQYF

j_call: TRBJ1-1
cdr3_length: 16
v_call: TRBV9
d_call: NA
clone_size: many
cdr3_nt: TGTGCCAGCAGCTCACAACAGGGACTGATGAACACTGAAGCTTTCTTT
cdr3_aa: CASSSQQGLMNTEAFF

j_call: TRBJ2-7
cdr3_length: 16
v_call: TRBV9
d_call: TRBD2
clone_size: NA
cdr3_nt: TGTGCCAGCAGCGTAGGGACCGGGACTATGTCCTACGAGCAGTACTTC
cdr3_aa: CASSVGTGTMSYEQYF

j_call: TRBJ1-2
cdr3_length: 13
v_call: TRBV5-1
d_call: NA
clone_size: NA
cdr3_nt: TGCGCCAGCAGCTTGGACCGCTACCATGGCTACACCTTC
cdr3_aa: CASSLDRYHGYTF

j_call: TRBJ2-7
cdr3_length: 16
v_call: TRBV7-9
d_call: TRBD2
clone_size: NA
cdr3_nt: TGTGCCAGCAGCTTCTCCTCAGGACTAGCGGACTACGAGCAGTACTTC
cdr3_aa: CASSFSSGLADYEQYF

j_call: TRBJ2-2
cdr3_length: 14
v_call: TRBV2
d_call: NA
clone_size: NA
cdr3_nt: TGTGCCACCCGACGGGGGTCGAACACCGGGGAGCTGTTCTTT
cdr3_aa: CATRRGSNTGELFF

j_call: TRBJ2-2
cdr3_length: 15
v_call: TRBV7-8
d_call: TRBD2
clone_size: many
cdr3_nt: TGTGCCAGCAGCTTGAGCGGGGGTTATTCCGGGGAGCTGTTTTTT
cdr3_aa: CASSLSGGYSGELFF

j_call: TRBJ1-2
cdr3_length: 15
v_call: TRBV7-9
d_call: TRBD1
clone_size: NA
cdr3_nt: TGTGCCAGCAGCGCACCGGGACAGGCCAACTATGGCTACACCTTC
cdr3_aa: CASSAPGQANYGYTF

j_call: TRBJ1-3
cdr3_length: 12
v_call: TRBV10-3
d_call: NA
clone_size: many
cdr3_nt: TGTGCCATCAGGGGGATCCGAAACACCATATATTTT
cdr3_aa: CAIRGIRNTIYF

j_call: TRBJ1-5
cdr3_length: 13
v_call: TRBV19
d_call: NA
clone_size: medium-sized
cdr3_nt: TGTGCCAGTAGTTTGGGCGTCGGTCAGCCCCAGCATTTT
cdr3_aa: CASSLGVGQPQHF

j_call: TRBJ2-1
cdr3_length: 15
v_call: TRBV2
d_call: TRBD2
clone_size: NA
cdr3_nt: TGTGCCAGCAGTGATCTAGCGGACGGCTACAATGAGCAGTCCTTC
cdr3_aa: CASSDLADGYNEQSF

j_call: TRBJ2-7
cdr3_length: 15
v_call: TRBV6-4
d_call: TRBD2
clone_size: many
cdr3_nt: TGTGCCAGCAGTGAACTAGCGGGAGACTCCTACGAGCAGTACTTC
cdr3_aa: CASSELAGDSYEQYF

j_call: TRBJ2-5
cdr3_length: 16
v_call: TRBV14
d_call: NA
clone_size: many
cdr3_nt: TGTGCCAGCAGCCAAGGCCCGTCGGCAGGAAAAGAGACCCAGTACTTC
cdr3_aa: CASSQGPSAGKETQYF

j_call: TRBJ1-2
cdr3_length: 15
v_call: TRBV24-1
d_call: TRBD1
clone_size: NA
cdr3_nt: TGTGCCACCAGTGACTGGACAGGGGGCAACAATGGCTACACCTTC
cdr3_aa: CATSDWTGGNNGYTF

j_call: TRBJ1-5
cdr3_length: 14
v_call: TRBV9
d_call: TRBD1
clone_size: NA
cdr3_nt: TGTGCCAGGCCGGGACAGGGTTTGGTGCAGCCCCAGCATTTT
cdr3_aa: CARPGQGLVQPQHF

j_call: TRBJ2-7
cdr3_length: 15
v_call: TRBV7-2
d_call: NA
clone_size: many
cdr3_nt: TGTGCCAGCAACTTAGGTCGGGCGGGATCCTACGAGCAGTACTTC
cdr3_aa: CASNLGRAGSYEQYF

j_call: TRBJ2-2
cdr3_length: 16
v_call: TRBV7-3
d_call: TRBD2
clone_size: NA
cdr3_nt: TGTGCCAGCAGCCAAGCGTCCCTAGCGGGTTCCGGATTGCTGTTTTTT
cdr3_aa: CASSQASLAGSGLLFF

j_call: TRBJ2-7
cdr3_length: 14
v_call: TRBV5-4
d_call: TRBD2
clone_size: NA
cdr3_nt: TGTGCCAGCAGCTTAGCGGGAGCGGTATACGAGCAGTACTTC
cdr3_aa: CASSLAGAVYEQYF

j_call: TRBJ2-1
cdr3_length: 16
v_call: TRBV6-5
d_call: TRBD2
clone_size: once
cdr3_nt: TGTGCCAGCAGTCCTTCGACTAGCGGGAGAACCCACGAGCAGTTCTTC
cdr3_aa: CASSPSTSGRTHEQFF

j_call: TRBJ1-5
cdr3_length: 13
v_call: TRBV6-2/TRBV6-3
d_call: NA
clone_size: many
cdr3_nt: TGTGCCAGCAGTTACGAAGGTTATCAGCCCCAGCATTTT
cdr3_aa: CASSYEGYQPQHF

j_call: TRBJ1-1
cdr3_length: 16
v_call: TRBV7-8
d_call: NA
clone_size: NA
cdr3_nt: TGTGCCAGCAGCTTAGCGTTAGGGGGGGCTGACACTGAAGCTTTCTTT
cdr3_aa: CASSLALGGADTEAFF